The subject of this entry is one T cell receptor beta chain. As yet, its antigen is unknown. Likely a read error: the CDR3 ends without its conserved phenylalanine or tryptophan. The template was RNA from unsorted bulk tissue. Distant lung tissue was collected more than 3 cm away from the tumor edge. The CDR3 extends over 15 amino acids. CDR1 is MNHNS and CDR2 is SASEGT in the germline V gene. The V and J ends lost 2 bases and 3 bases, in that order; junction bases with no gene match: 7. This entry comes from a study of tumor and adjacent non-tumor tissue in lung cancer. On the study more broadly: Samples averaged roughly 4.2 million productive TCRbeta reads each.

General study findings and limits: Normal lung showed higher cumulative top 100 clone frequency than tumor. Higher tumor TCR diversity was associated with shorter survival.

The library came from three nested PCR rounds adapted from ARM-PCR protocols. TCRdb called the multiplex PCR reads again in MiXCR, with one record for every CDR3 protein. The sample has 90,000 to 100,000 distinct CDR3 sequences, 80% seen once. The source is a man aged 60 to 75 with small cell lung cancer. This sequence joins TRBV6-1 and TRBJ2-7; 7 bases match TRBD1. Sequencing was done on a sample of distant non-tumor lung tissue. The CDR3 coding sequence is TGTGCCAGCAGTGAAAGGGACAGCCACAGCTACGAGCAGTACCTC. This encodes CASSERDSHSYEQYL.